The rows below give T cell receptor beta chains drawn from one sample of a study of spatial heterogeneity in lung cancer. TCRdb ran MiXCR on the 5' RACE reads and lists one entry per CDR3 protein. The data contain tens of thousands of distinct CDR3 sequences, more than 6.5% of them singletons. The material sequenced was PBMCs, taken at surgery. The origin of the receptors is a female donor with early-stage non-small cell lung cancer. Both conserved end residues are part of each CDR3. The D gene is left open where the match is weak. Clone size is given for some rows only: seen once, a few or many times, or a class if the clone is expanded.

J,V,D,size,CDR3,DNA
TRBJ2-5,TRBV20-1,NA,many,CSTGETQYF,TGCAGTACAGGAGAGACCCAGTACTTC
TRBJ2-5,TRBV5-1,NA,many,CASSFLGLSLQETQYF,TGCGCCAGCAGCTTTTTGGGCCTTAGCCTCCAAGAGACCCAGTACTTC
TRBJ2-2,TRBV5-1,NA,many,CASRLATPAGELFF,TGCGCCAGCCGCCTTGCGACCCCGGCTGGGGAGCTGTTTTTT
TRBJ2-1,TRBV12-3/TRBV12-4,NA,many,CASSFEFSYNEQFF,TGTGCCAGCAGTTTTGAGTTCTCCTACAATGAGCAGTTCTTC
TRBJ2-1,TRBV11-2,NA,many,CASSLAAGYNEQFF,TGTGCCAGCAGCTTAGCGGCAGGGTACAATGAGCAGTTCTTC
TRBJ2-1,TRBV30,NA,many,CAWLRYPEGEQFF,TGTGCCTGGTTACGCTACCCGGAAGGCGAGCAGTTCTTC
TRBJ2-1,TRBV21-1,NA,few,CASEAGGLYNEQFF,TGTGCCAGCGAAGCGGGGGGGTTATACAATGAGCAGTTCTTC
TRBJ2-3,TRBV5-1,NA,few,CASSLGEVVDTQYF,TGCGCCAGCAGCTTGGGGGAAGTGGTAGATACGCAGTATTTT
TRBJ2-6,TRBV6-5,NA,many,CASSFKGRTGANVLTF,TGTGCCAGCAGTTTCAAGGGGCGCACTGGGGCCAACGTCCTGACTTTC
TRBJ2-1,TRBV12-5,NA,many,CASVLAGRDNEQFF,TGTGCTAGTGTCCTGGCGGGGCGGGACAATGAGCAGTTCTTC
TRBJ1-4,TRBV20-1,TRBD1,many,CSARGTVVTTNEKLFF,TGCAGTGCTAGGGGGACAGTCGTGACAACTAATGAAAAACTGTTTTTT
TRBJ1-1,TRBV20-1,NA,many,CSARDAWRVASTEAFF,TGCAGTGCTAGGGACGCTTGGCGGGTGGCATCCACTGAAGCTTTCTTT
TRBJ2-3,TRBV20-1,NA,few,CSANQVQGTQYF,TGCAGTGCAAATCAAGTCCAGGGGACGCAGTATTTT
TRBJ1-1,TRBV2,NA,many,CASSVHTSLVF,TGTGCCAGCAGTGTGCACACCTCGTTAGTCTTT
TRBJ2-1,TRBV9,NA,NA,CASSVDLVGYNEQFF,TGTGCCAGCAGCGTAGATCTAGTCGGTTACAATGAGCAGTTCTTC
TRBJ2-1,TRBV10-3,NA,few,CAIRDVNEQFF,TGTGCCATTCGGGACGTCAATGAGCAGTTCTTC
TRBJ2-2,TRBV20-1,NA,many,CSARGVNTGELFF,TGCAGTGCTAGGGGGGTGAACACCGGGGAGCTGTTTTTT
TRBJ2-7,TRBV20-1,NA,many,CSAIRWQTYEQYF,TGCAGTGCGATTAGGTGGCAGACCTACGAGCAGTACTTC
TRBJ2-1,TRBV7-3,NA,NA,CASSSSGSAYNEQFF,TGTGCCAGCAGCTCCTCCGGTTCCGCCTACAATGAGCAGTTCTTC
TRBJ2-5,TRBV20-1,TRBD1,NA,CSAPPTPGGETQYF,TGCAGTGCCCCCCCCACCCCAGGGGGAGAGACCCAGTACTTC
TRBJ2-7,TRBV7-2,NA,NA,CASSLGDYGEQYF,TGTGCCAGCAGCTTAGGAGATTATGGGGAGCAGTACTTC
TRBJ2-3,TRBV6-2/TRBV6-3,TRBD2,many,CASSYTGTSNDAQYF,TGTGCCAGCAGTTACACCGGGACTAGCAACGATGCGCAGTATTTT